These 28 T cell receptor beta chains originate from one sample sequenced in a study of early T cells in non-severe SARS-CoV-2 infection. One entry per CDR3 protein results from TCRdb running MiXCR on the 5' RACE reads. The repertoire holds more than 35,000 distinct CDR3 sequences, approximately 10% seen once, with roughly a fifth in the top ten. The sequenced sample was whole blood. The receptors were gathered from an adult who was a healthcare worker with PCR-confirmed SARS-CoV-2 infection or an uninfected control (not recorded which).

The table lists this clonotype with many counts. The genes are TRBV7-8 and TRBJ1-6; tentatively, D is TRBD1 (5 bases). This CDR3 contains 15 residues. V was clipped by 4 bases and J by 2 bases, with 9 bases between them. Germline V lookup: CDR1 SGHVS, CDR2 FQNEAQ. In nucleotides, the CDR3 is TGTGCCAGCAGCTCGGGGGTTCCCTATAATTCACCCCTCCACTTT. Its protein product is CASSSGVPYNSPLHF.

This chain joins TRBV19 and TRBJ1-5; perhaps TRBD1 as D (5 bases). The V end lost 5 bases, the J end lost 10 bases, and 18 bases lay between the germline ends. The length of the CDR3 is 14 residues. CDR1 and CDR2 from the germline V gene are LNHDA and SQIVND (reference sequence). CDR3 in amino acids: CASSPGQGNLPQHF. CDR3 in DNA: TGTGCCAGTAGTCCCGGACAAGGTAACTTACCCCAGCATTTT.

V and J are TRBV20-1 and TRBJ1-5; D not resolved. Germline CDR1 is DFQATT and CDR2 is SNEGSKA (reference sequence). This CDR3 has 14 amino acids. V was pared by 2 bases and J by 4 bases, with 12 bases between. CDR3 amino acids: CSARTGEWNQPQHF. In DNA, the CDR3 is TGCAGTGCTAGAACTGGGGAGTGGAATCAGCCCCAGCATTTT.

This clonotype appeared a few times. J is TRBJ1-5 and V is TRBV7-2, with D perhaps matching TRBD1 (5 bases). V lost 2 bases and J lost 4, with 12 bases in between. The germline V gene encodes CDR1 SGHTA and CDR2 FQGNSA. The CDR3 has 15 residues. For the CDR3, the DNA is TGTGCCAGCAGCTTAACTTCACAGGTTAATCAGCCCCAGCATTTT. It is translated as CASSLTSQVNQPQHF.

Many counts were recorded for this clonotype. This chain uses TRBV12-3 or TRBV12-4 with TRBJ1-5; D unresolved. V was clipped by 2 bases and J by 7 bases, with 12 bases between them. The CDR3 is 14 residues long. The CDR3 DNA sequence: TGTGCCAGCAGTTTAAGGCACCTAGGGCAGCCCCAGCATTTT. Protein: CASSLRHLGQPQHF.

In its sample, this clonotype was seen once. This chain uses TRBV3-1 with TRBJ1-1; no clear D gene. The ends were cut back, 3 bases at V and 6 bases at J, with 8 bases in the middle. The CDR3 is made up of 12 amino acids. Germline values: CDR1 LGHDT, CDR2 YNNKEL (reference sequence). CDR3 loop: CASSHPSSEAFF. In DNA, the CDR3 is TGTGCCAGCAGCCATCCTTCGTCTGAAGCTTTCTTT.

With respect to this clonotype: A much larger clone lies a single base off, so this may be a read error. The CDR3 DNA reads as TGTGCCACCAGTGAACCTGGAAGAGCCATTCAGTACTTC. This sequence encodes CATSEPGRAIQYF. The chain uses TRBV24-1 and TRBJ2-4; D uncertain. Germline CDR1 and CDR2: KGHDR and SFDVKD. V lost 4 bases and J 9 bases, leaving 12 bases between the germline ends. This CDR3 is built from 13 residues.

The table lists this clonotype with many counts. J is TRBJ2-5 and V is TRBV9; 7 bases fit TRBD2. The CDR3 length is 15 residues. V dropped 7 bases and J dropped 4; count of bases not matched to a gene: 13. Germline V gene data show CDR1 as SGDLS and CDR2 as YYNGEE. In DNA, the CDR3 is TGTGCCAGCGGGCGGCGGGAGTTCGACGGAGAGACCCAGTACTTC. It encodes CASGRREFDGETQYF.

This clonotype has ten or more counts. The chain combines TRBV28 with TRBJ1-1, with unresolved D. The V and J ends lost 5 bases and 4 bases respectively, with 14 bases between them. Germline CDR1 and CDR2: MDHEN and SYDVKM. The CDR3 spans 14 residues. CDR3: CASSDPAGATEAFF. In nucleotides, the CDR3 is TGTGCCAGCAGTGACCCTGCGGGCGCCACTGAAGCTTTCTTT.

This clonotype was picked up many times. The CDR3 DNA reads TGTGCCATCAGTGCCCCCAGGGGGAGAAACAATGAGCAGTTCTTC. It yields the protein CAISAPRGRNNEQFF. This rearrangement joins TRBV10-3 to TRBJ2-1; the match to TRBD1 covers 7 bases. This CDR3 comprises 15 residues. The trim removed 4 bases at V and 5 bases at J, leaving 8 bases unmatched. Per germline, CDR1 ENHRY and CDR2 SYGVKD.

This clonotype was counted between two and nine times. The chain joins TRBV9 to TRBJ2-7, with 13 bases matching TRBD2. There are 16 residues in the CDR3. Per germline, CDR1 SGDLS and CDR2 YYNGEE. V trimming: 4 bases; J trimming: 4 bases; junction bases outside the gene matches: 8. CDR3 region: CASSPRTSGSWYEQYF. DNA of the CDR3: TGTGCCAGCAGCCCCCGGACTAGCGGGAGCTGGTACGAGCAGTACTTC.

V usage is TRBV7-9 and J usage is TRBJ2-7; possible D gene TRBD1, 5 bases. The germline CDR1 and CDR2 sequences are SEHNR and FQNEAQ (reference sequence). Trimming stripped 8 bases from V and 2 bases from J, with 16 bases between. The length of the CDR3 is 14 residues. The CDR3 spells CASQRQGETYEQYF. CDR3 nucleotide sequence: TGTGCCAGCCAACGCCAGGGCGAAACCTACGAGCAGTACTTC.

This clonotype was seen repeatedly, ten times or more. The V gene is TRBV4-2, the J gene TRBJ2-5; D remains unclear. The germline CDR1 and CDR2 sequences are LGHNA and YNFKEQ. The CDR3 runs to 13 residues. With 1 base removed from V and 5 bases from J, the gap between germline ends came to 8 bases. The CDR3 coding sequence is TGTGCCAGCAGCCAAGGGAGTCCGGAGACCCAGTACTTC. Amino acids: CASSQGSPETQYF.

Only a few counts were recorded for this clonotype. The chain combines TRBV6-2 or TRBV6-3 with TRBJ2-7; D possibly uses TRBD1 or TRBD2 (5 bases each). Trimming left V 11 bases short and J 6 bases short, with 20 bases between. Germline CDR1 MNHEY, CDR2 SVGEGT. This CDR3 contains 13 residues. CDR3 loop: CAVRGRDRGEQYF. CDR3 bases: TGTGCCGTCCGGGGCAGGGATCGAGGCGAGCAGTACTTC.

This clonotype was seen repeatedly, ten times or more. This sequence joins TRBV6-4 and TRBJ2-3, with unresolved D. The CDR3 is made up of 14 amino acids. CDR1 and CDR2 (germline): MRHNA, SNTAGT. V was cut by 5 bases and J by 1 base, with 10 bases left in between. In DNA form, the CDR3 reads TGTGCCAGCAGTCCCAGCCTGGGCACAGATACGCAGTATTTT. Encoded protein: CASSPSLGTDTQYF.

CDR3 sequence (DNA): TGCGCCAGCAGCCAAGATCGGCAGACTTCCGAGCAGTACTTC. Protein sequence: CASSQDRQTSEQYF. The J gene is TRBJ2-7, the V gene TRBV4-3; D remains unclear. Germline CDR1 reads LGHNA; CDR2 reads YSLEER. There are 14 residues in the CDR3. V lost 0 bases, J lost 6 bases, and 12 bases lay in between.

This clonotype was seen a few times. The chain uses TRBV9 and TRBJ1-2, with 7 bases fitting TRBD1. CDR1 and CDR2 from the germline V gene are SGDLS and YYNGEE. This CDR3 region has 14 residues. The trim removed 3 bases at V and 4 bases at J, leaving 6 bases unmatched. CDR3 in DNA: TGTGCCAGCAGCGCCACAGGGGAGGCCTATGGCTACACCTTC. Its protein is CASSATGEAYGYTF.

This clonotype was observed a few times. The rearrangement links TRBV5-1 to TRBJ2-3, with 14 bases lining up with TRBD2. This CDR3 comprises 16 residues. V dropped 4 bases and J dropped 1; count of bases not matched to a gene: 2. Germline CDR1 and CDR2: SGHRS and YFSETQ. The CDR3 DNA reads TGCGCCAGCAGCGAGGGACTAGCGGGAGGCACAGATACGCAGTATTTT. It specifies CASSEGLAGGTDTQYF.

This clonotype came up many times. CDR3 in DNA: TGTGCCACCGGGGGCCGACCCGGGGAGCTGTTTTTT. Translating it yields CATGGRPGELFF. This chain uses TRBV24-1 with TRBJ2-2; TRBD1 is a possible D gene (6 bases). CDR3 length: 12 amino acids. The V gene's germline CDR1 is KGHDR and CDR2 SFDVKD. The ends were cut back, 9 bases at V and 6 bases at J, with 10 bases in the middle.

Ten or more counts support this clonotype. The V call is TRBV29-1, the J call TRBJ2-3; no reliable D call. Trimming removed 4 bases at V and 2 bases at J, with 7 bases between. Looked up from germline, CDR1 is SQVTM and CDR2 is ANQGSEA. CDR3 size: 12 residues. Written as DNA, the CDR3 is TGCAGCGTTGGGCAGCTCACAGATACGCAGTATTTT. Amino acids: CSVGQLTDTQYF.

J is TRBJ2-5 and V is TRBV28; D is unresolved. CDR3 length equals 10 residues. Germline V CDR1 and CDR2: MDHEN, SYDVKM. Trimming removed 8 bases at V and 2 bases at J, with 3 bases between. The CDR3 DNA reads TGTGCCAGCGCTCAAGAGACCCAGTACTTC. Translating it yields CASAQETQYF.

This clonotype was observed at least ten times. The V gene is TRBV6-2 or TRBV6-3, the J gene TRBJ1-6; D may be TRBD1 (6 bases). V was shortened by 2 bases and J by 9 bases, with 11 bases between the two germline ends. CDR3 size: 14 residues. Looked up from germline, CDR1 is MNHEY and CDR2 is SVGEGT. The CDR3 sequence is CASSYRGGGSPLHF. CDR3 in DNA: TGTGCCAGCAGTTACAGAGGGGGAGGTTCACCCCTCCACTTT.

The chain links TRBV7-2 to TRBJ1-2; 7 bases match TRBD1. V lost 3 bases and J lost 12; bases outside the gene matches: 10. The CDR3 consists of 13 residues. The V gene's germline CDR1 is SGHTA and CDR2 FQGNSA. CDR3 region: CASSFTFDREDTF. DNA for the CDR3: TGTGCCAGCAGCTTCACCTTCGACAGGGAAGACACCTTC.

This clonotype was seen at least ten times. The chain uses TRBV2 and TRBJ2-7; TRBD1 agrees at 8 bases. Germline assignment: CDR1 SNHLY and CDR2 FYNNEI. With 10 bases clipped from V and 3 bases from J, the junction kept 5 bases outside the gene matches. CDR3 length: 12 residues. The CDR3 is CATRQGNYEQYF. CDR3 nucleotides: TGTGCCACCCGACAGGGGAACTACGAGCAGTACTTC.

The chain links TRBV29-1 to TRBJ1-2; D gene uncertain. With 8 bases removed from V and 5 bases from J, the gap between germline ends came to 12 bases. This CDR3 region has 11 residues. The germline CDR1 and CDR2 sequences are SQVTM and ANQGSEA. DNA for the CDR3: TGCAGCCCCGGGGAGGGATATGGCTACACCTTC. This sequence encodes CSPGEGYGYTF.

This clonotype has ten or more counts. The V and J genes are TRBV7-2 and TRBJ2-7, with 11 positions matching TRBD2. The CDR3 is made up of 15 amino acids. CDR1 and CDR2 from the germline V gene are SGHTA and FQGNSA. J gave up 2 bases and V 5 bases, and 5 bases lay outside the gene matches. The CDR3 DNA reads as TGTGCCAGCAGCCCCCATAGCGGGAGGGCCTACGAGCAGTACTTC. Translating gives CASSPHSGRAYEQYF.

This clonotype occurred many times. This chain connects TRBV7-2 to TRBJ2-1, with a tentative D call TRBD1 (5 bases). The ends were cut back, 5 bases at V and 4 bases at J, with 18 bases in the middle. Germline V gives CDR1 SGHTA, CDR2 FQGNSA. CDR3 length: 16 residues. The CDR3, as DNA: TGTGCCAGCAGCGTAACCCGGAGACAGCTTTACAATGAGCAGTTCTTC. Protein: CASSVTRRQLYNEQFF.

The chain uses TRBV6-2 or TRBV6-3 and TRBJ2-1, with no clear D. The CDR3 is 14 amino acids. The germline V and J ends were trimmed by 6 bases and 7 bases, with 16 bases remaining between them. The germline gives CDR1 MNHEY, CDR2 SVGEGT. CDR3 region: CASSPPKERNEQFF. The CDR3 DNA reads as TGTGCCAGCAGCCCCCCTAAGGAGAGGAATGAGCAGTTCTTC.